This T cell receptor (beta chain) came from a study of shared clonotypes between healthy human individuals. Study findings and constraints: The generation probabilities recorded for non-shared clonotypes fell below those of clonotypes shared by all four donors. Naive CD4 clonotype sharing across several donors was around 5%.

Germline V gives CDR1 SGHRS, CDR2 YFSETQ. The CDR3 has 16 amino acids. Losses at the gene ends were 0 bases for V and 6 bases for J; bases not matched to a gene: 9. All of the donors resided in Nashville, Tennessee, and each was a Caucasian adult. Deep level was the assay's run setting. The method was immunoSEQ multiplex PCR; TCRdb's version includes in-frame clones alone and lacks a portion of them. The top ten hold approximately 1.5% of the sample, which has about 1 million clones, about 77% seen once. As regards this clone: Its antigen remains unknown.

The receptor was isolated from a man between 18 and 29 years old in good health. The source material was memory CD4+ T cells sorted from blood. Regarding subset: CD45RA-negative fraction. J is TRBJ1-1 and V is TRBV5-1; 9 positions agree with TRBD1. CDR3 amino acids: CASSLELGTGSSEAFF. Here the CDR3 DNA reads TGCGCCAGCAGCTTGGAATTGGGGACAGGGAGTTCTGAAGCTTTCTTT.